Each of the 21 T cell receptor beta chains below was sequenced from the same sample in a study of shared clonotypes between healthy human individuals. TCRdb keeps only in-frame clones here, not all; method: immunoSEQ multiplex PCR. The sample shows more than 2,000,000 clones, over 85% of them seen only once. The sample consisted of naive CD4+ T cells sorted from blood. Described subset: CD45RA+ positively selected. These receptors were collected from a man younger than 35 in good health.

The chain joins TRBV19 to TRBJ1-2, with D possibly being TRBD1 (6 bases). This CDR3 is built from 13 residues. Germline values: CDR1 LNHDA, CDR2 SQIVND (reference sequence). V lost 6 bases and J lost 5, with 13 bases in between. In DNA form, the CDR3 reads TGTGCCAGTAGACCGAGGGACATTTATGGCTACACCTTC. This encodes CASRPRDIYGYTF.

The V call is TRBV19, the J call TRBJ1-6; no clear D. The CDR3 length is 12 residues. Trimming pared 6 bases from V and 10 bases from J, leaving 10 bases between. From germline, CDR1 is LNHDA and CDR2 SQIVND (reference sequence). CDR3 region: CASSTSGSPLHF. CDR3 DNA sequence: TGTGCCAGTAGCACCAGTGGATCACCCCTCCACTTT.

The chain links TRBV10-3 to TRBJ1-2, with D possibly being TRBD1 (5 bases). The CDR3 runs 14 residues. Germline CDR1 and CDR2: ENHRY and SYGVKD. V dropped 6 bases and J dropped 2 bases, with 13 bases sitting between them. CDR3 sequence: CAISRDIGNYGYTF. Here the CDR3 DNA reads TGTGCCATCAGCAGGGATATTGGGAACTATGGCTACACCTTC.

This clone appeared a single time. The rearrangement uses TRBV25-1 and TRBJ1-3; D remains ambiguous. Germline assignment: CDR1 MGHDK and CDR2 SYGVNS. The CDR3 extends over 15 amino acids. The V and J ends lost 6 bases and 0 bases respectively, with 12 bases between them. CDR3 coding DNA: TGTGCCAGCAGAGGTAATGGCGGCTCTGGAAACACCATATATTTT. Its translation: CASRGNGGSGNTIYF.

This clone was observed a single time. The chain uses TRBV5-6 and TRBJ2-2; TRBD2 aligns across 9 bases. This CDR3 spans 17 amino acids. Germline assignment: CDR1 SGHDT and CDR2 YYEEEE. V was clipped by 2 bases and J by 4 bases; unmatched bases: 9. This CDR3 reads CASSLRLSGRSTGELFF. The CDR3 DNA reads TGTGCCAGCAGCTTAAGACTAAGCGGGAGGAGCACCGGGGAGCTGTTTTTT.

This chain links TRBV18 with TRBJ2-7; 7 positions match TRBD1. Germline V gene data show CDR1 as KGHSH and CDR2 as LQKENI. The CDR3 sequence is 16 residues long. The V segment lost 6 bases and the J segment 0 bases; nucleotides outside the gene matches: 11. The CDR3 coding sequence is TGTGCCAGCTCCGCCCCCTCCGGGACAGCCTCCTACGAGCAGTACTTC. Residues: CASSAPSGTASYEQYF.

CDR3 sequence (DNA): TGTGCCAGCAGTGAATACGGGGGAGGTCAGCCCCAGCATTTT. Translation gives CASSEYGGGQPQHF. V is TRBV25-1 and J is TRBJ1-5; possible D gene TRBD1, 5 bases. Deletions cut 0 bases from V and 6 bases from J, with 9 bases between. Germline V gene data show CDR1 as MGHDK and CDR2 as SYGVNS. The CDR3 length is 14 residues.

This clone was recorded only once. The CDR3 is CASSLGVASGEQYF. For the CDR3, the DNA is TGCGCCAGCAGCCTGGGGGTGGCTTCAGGCGAGCAGTACTTC. This chain connects TRBV5-1 to TRBJ2-7, with D perhaps TRBD1 or TRBD2 (5 bases each). Per the germline V gene, CDR1 is SGHRS and CDR2 is YFSETQ. The length of the CDR3 is 14 residues. V lost 4 bases to trimming and J lost 6 bases, with 17 bases between them.

This clone was seen only a few times. The genes are TRBV30 and TRBJ1-4; 10 positions agree with TRBD1. The CDR3 has 13 amino acids. Germline CDR1 reads GTSNPN; CDR2 reads SVGIG (reference sequence). V dropped 4 bases and J dropped 11; count of bases not matched to a gene: 7. The CDR3 region has the DNA TGTGCCTGGAACAGACAGGGGGCTACGAAACTGTTTTTT. It encodes CAWNRQGATKLFF.

The rearrangement joins TRBV5-4 to TRBJ2-1; D remains unclear. The ends were cut back, 2 bases at V and 0 bases at J, with 15 bases in the middle. The germline V gene has CDR1 SGHNT and CDR2 YYREEE (reference sequence). The CDR3 is made up of 17 amino acids. CDR3 sequence: CASSFRKLLNSYNEQFF. The CDR3 DNA is TGTGCCAGCAGCTTTCGTAAGCTATTAAACTCCTACAATGAGCAGTTCTTC.

The chain is built from TRBV12-5 and TRBJ1-5, with 9 bases matching TRBD1. This CDR3 has 15 amino acids. V gave up 6 bases and J gave up 3 bases; unmatched junction bases: 6. The germline V gene has CDR1 LGHNT and CDR2 FRNRAP. The CDR3 region is CASGPDRGNNQPQHF. CDR3 sequence (DNA): TGTGCTAGTGGCCCGGACAGGGGAAACAATCAGCCCCAGCATTTT. The full variable domain, rest sourced from reference TRBV12-5 and TRBJ1-5, is DARVTQTPRHKVTEMGQEVTMRCQPILGHNTVFWYRQTMMQGLELLAYFRNRAPLDDSGMPKDRFSAEMPDATLATLKIQPSEPRDSAVYFCASGPDRGNNQPQHFGDGTRLSIL.

This chain uses TRBV6-1 with TRBJ2-5; TRBD2 matches 12 bases. The V gene's germline CDR1 is MNHNS and CDR2 SASEGT. The ends lost 7 bases at V and 5 bases at J; junction bases unmatched: 5. The CDR3 is 14 residues long. The CDR3 spells CASKTSGRGETQYF. The DNA of the CDR3 is TGTGCCAGCAAGACTAGCGGGAGAGGGGAGACCCAGTACTTC.

The genes are TRBV7-2 and TRBJ1-1; 8 nucleotides line up with TRBD1. Germline loops: CDR1 SGHTA, CDR2 FQGNSA. The CDR3 length is 16 residues. After removal of 1 base from V and 0 bases from J, the junction contained 4 bases not matched to a gene. CDR3 sequence reads: CASSLVATGVNTEAFF. The CDR3 DNA follows: TGTGCCAGCAGCTTAGTTGCGACAGGGGTGAACACTGAAGCTTTCTTT.

CDR3 nucleotide sequence: TGCAGCGTTGTGGGGGACGCGAGCAATGAGCAGTTCTTC. Protein sequence: CSVVGDASNEQFF. This sequence joins TRBV29-1 and TRBJ2-1; D may correspond to TRBD1 or TRBD2 (5 bases each). CDR3 length: 13 residues. V lost 4 bases to trimming and J lost 6 bases, with 13 bases between them. CDR1 SQVTM and CDR2 ANQGSEA come from the germline V gene.

The J gene is TRBJ1-6, the V gene TRBV27; 8 nucleotides line up with TRBD1. The CDR3 sequence is 16 residues long. V lost 3 bases to trimming and J lost 9 bases; unmatched junction nucleotides: 10. Germline CDR1 reads MNHEY; CDR2 reads SMNVEV (reference sequence). The DNA of the CDR3 is TGTGCCAGCAGTTTGTCTAACAGGGGGGGCTCTTCACCCCTCCACTTT. Protein: CASSLSNRGGSSPLHF.

The chain combines TRBV5-4 with TRBJ1-4; no clear D. The CDR3 length is 15 residues. Germline CDR1 SGHNT, CDR2 YYREEE (reference sequence). V was shortened by 3 bases and J by 6 bases, with 15 bases between the two germline ends. The CDR3 region has the DNA TGTGCCAGCAGCTCCCTCGGAGGAGGAGATGAAAAACTGTTTTTT. It is translated as CASSSLGGGDEKLFF.

This rearrangement joins TRBV5-4 to TRBJ2-7; D is perhaps TRBD1 or TRBD2 (5 bases each). Looked up from germline, CDR1 is SGHNT and CDR2 is YYREEE (reference sequence). This CDR3 is built from 13 residues. The V and J ends lost 2 bases and 3 bases respectively, with 9 bases between them. CDR3 DNA: TGTGCCAGCAGCTTATGGGACCACTACGAGCAGTACTTC. Translated, it gives CASSLWDHYEQYF.

This clone was seen more than once but under ten times. The rearrangement uses TRBV30 and TRBJ1-1; D may be TRBD1 (5 bases). The germline CDR1 and CDR2 sequences are GTSNPN and SVGIG (reference sequence). V shed 4 bases and J shed 3 bases, with 12 bases lying between them. The CDR3 length is 13 residues. CDR3 amino acids: CAWTQGRDTEAFF. In DNA form, the CDR3 reads TGTGCCTGGACGCAGGGTAGGGACACTGAAGCTTTCTTT.

The chain couples TRBV2 to TRBJ1-4; D possibly corresponds to TRBD1 (5 bases). This CDR3 region has 16 residues. V was clipped by 0 bases and J by 8 bases, with 16 bases between them. Germline CDR1 SNHLY, CDR2 FYNNEI. DNA of the CDR3: TGTGCCAGCAGTGAAGCGCTGGTGGGGGTAGGGGAAAAACTGTTTTTT. Protein sequence: CASSEALVGVGEKLFF.

The chain combines TRBV19 with TRBJ1-2; 10 nucleotides line up with TRBD1. The V segment lost 6 bases and the J segment 3 bases; nucleotides outside the gene matches: 10. Looked up from germline, CDR1 is LNHDA and CDR2 is SQIVND (reference sequence). This CDR3 has 16 amino acids. The CDR3 nucleotides read TGTGCCAGTAGGGTCCCCGGACAGGGGGTCCACTATGGCTACACCTTC. It is translated as CASRVPGQGVHYGYTF.

This sequence joins TRBV5-5 and TRBJ2-7, with TRBD1 as a possible D gene (5 bases). CDR1 is SGHKS and CDR2 is YYEKEE in the germline V gene (reference sequence). Trimming removed 1 base from V and 4 bases from J, with 9 bases in between. This CDR3 has 13 amino acids. The CDR3 here is CASSLQGIYEQYF. CDR3 sequence (DNA): TGTGCCAGCAGCTTGCAGGGAATTTACGAGCAGTACTTC.